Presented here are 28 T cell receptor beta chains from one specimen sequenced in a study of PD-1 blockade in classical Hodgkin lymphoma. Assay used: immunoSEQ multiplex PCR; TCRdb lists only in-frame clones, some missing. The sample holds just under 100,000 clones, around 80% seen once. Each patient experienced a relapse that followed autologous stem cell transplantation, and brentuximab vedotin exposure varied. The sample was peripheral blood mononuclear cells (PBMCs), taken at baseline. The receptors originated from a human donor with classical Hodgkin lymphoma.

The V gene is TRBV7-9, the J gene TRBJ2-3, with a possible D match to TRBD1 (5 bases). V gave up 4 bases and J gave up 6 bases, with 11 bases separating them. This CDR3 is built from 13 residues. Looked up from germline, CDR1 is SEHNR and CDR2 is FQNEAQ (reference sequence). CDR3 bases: TGTGCCAGCAGCTCCCAGGGTCCGGATACGCAGTATTTT. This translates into CASSSQGPDTQYF.

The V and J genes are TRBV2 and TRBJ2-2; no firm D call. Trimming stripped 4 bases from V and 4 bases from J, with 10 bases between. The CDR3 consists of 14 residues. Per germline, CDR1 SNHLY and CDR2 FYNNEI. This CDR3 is CASSVLALTGELFF. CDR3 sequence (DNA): TGTGCCAGCAGTGTATTAGCCCTCACCGGGGAGCTGTTTTTT.

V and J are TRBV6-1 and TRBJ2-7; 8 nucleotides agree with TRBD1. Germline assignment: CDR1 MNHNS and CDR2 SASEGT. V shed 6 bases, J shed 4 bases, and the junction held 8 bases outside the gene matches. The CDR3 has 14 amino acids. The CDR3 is CASRKDRVSYEQYF. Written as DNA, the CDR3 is TGTGCCAGCAGAAAGGACAGGGTGTCGTACGAGCAGTACTTC.

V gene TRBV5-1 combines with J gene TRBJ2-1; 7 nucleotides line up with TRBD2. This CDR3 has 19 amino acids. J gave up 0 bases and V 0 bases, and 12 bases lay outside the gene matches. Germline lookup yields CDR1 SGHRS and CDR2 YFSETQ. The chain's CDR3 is CASSLASSSGLSSYNEQFF. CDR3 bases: TGCGCCAGCAGCTTGGCCAGTAGTAGCGGGCTCAGCTCCTACAATGAGCAGTTCTTC.

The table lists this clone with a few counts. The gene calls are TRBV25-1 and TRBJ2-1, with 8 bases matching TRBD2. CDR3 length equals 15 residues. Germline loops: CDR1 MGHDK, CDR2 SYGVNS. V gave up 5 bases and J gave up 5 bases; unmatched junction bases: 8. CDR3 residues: CASSRSGSLNNEQFF. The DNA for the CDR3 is TGTGCCAGCAGTAGAAGCGGGAGTTTGAACAATGAGCAGTTCTTC.

The CDR3 DNA sequence: TGTGCCAGCTCCCGGAGGGGAGAAAACTATGGCTACACCTTC. Protein: CASSRRGENYGYTF. V and J are TRBV7-2 and TRBJ1-2; D might be TRBD1 (5 bases). This CDR3 spans 14 amino acids. Germline CDR1 and CDR2: SGHTA and FQGNSA. V was shortened by 8 bases and J by 2 bases, with 15 bases between the two germline ends.

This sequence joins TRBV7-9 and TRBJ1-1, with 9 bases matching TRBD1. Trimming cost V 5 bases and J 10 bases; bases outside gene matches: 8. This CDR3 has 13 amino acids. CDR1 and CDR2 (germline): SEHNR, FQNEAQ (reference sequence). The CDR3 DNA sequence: TGTGCCAGCAGCCGTGGAACAGGGGGCGGAGCTTTCTTT. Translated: CASSRGTGGGAFF.

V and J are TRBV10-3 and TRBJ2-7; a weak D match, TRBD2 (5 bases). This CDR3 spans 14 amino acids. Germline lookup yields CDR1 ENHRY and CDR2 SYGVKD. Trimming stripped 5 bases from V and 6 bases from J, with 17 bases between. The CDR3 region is CAISLKVSSGEQYF. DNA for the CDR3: TGTGCCATCAGTCTCAAGGTATCGAGCGGCGAGCAGTACTTC.

CDR3 region: CAWSAHRGLTTGELFF. The CDR3 DNA reads TGTGCCTGGAGTGCCCACAGGGGGCTTACTACCGGGGAGCTGTTTTTT. The genes are TRBV30 and TRBJ2-2, with 9 nucleotides matching TRBD1. Looked up from germline, CDR1 is GTSNPN and CDR2 is SVGIG (reference sequence). The CDR3 loop spans 16 amino acids. Losses at the gene ends were 1 base for V and 5 bases for J; bases not matched to a gene: 8.

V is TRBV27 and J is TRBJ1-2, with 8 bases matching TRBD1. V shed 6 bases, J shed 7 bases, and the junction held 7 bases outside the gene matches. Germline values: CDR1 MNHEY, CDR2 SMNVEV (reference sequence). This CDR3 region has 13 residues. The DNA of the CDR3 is TGTGCCAGCAGCCCGGACAGGGTGGGTGGCTACACCTTC. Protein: CASSPDRVGGYTF.

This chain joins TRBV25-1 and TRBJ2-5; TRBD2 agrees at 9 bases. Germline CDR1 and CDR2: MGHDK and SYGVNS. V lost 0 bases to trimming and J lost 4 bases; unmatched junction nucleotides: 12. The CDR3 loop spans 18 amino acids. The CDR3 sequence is CASSEYKGSGRRGETQYF. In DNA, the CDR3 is TGTGCCAGCAGTGAATATAAGGGTAGCGGGAGAAGGGGAGAGACCCAGTACTTC.

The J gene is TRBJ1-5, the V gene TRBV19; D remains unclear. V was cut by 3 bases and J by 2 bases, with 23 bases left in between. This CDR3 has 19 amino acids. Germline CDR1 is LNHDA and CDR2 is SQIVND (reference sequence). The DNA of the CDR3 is TGTGCCAGTAGTATCGGGCCCCTCGGCCCGCTTATGGGCAATCAGCCCCAGCATTTT. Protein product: CASSIGPLGPLMGNQPQHF.

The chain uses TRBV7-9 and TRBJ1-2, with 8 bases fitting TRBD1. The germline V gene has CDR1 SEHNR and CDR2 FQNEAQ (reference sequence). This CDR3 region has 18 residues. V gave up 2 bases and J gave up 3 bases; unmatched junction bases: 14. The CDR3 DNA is TGTGCCAGCAGCTTAACGCCCGGCAGGGGGCGCTTATACTATGGCTACACCTTC. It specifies CASSLTPGRGRLYYGYTF.

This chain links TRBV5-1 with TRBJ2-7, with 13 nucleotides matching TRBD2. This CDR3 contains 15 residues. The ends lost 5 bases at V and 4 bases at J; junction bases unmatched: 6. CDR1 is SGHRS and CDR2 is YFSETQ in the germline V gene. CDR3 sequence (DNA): TGCGCCAGCAGTTTCGGACTAGCGGGAGAATACGAGCAGTACTTC. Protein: CASSFGLAGEYEQYF.

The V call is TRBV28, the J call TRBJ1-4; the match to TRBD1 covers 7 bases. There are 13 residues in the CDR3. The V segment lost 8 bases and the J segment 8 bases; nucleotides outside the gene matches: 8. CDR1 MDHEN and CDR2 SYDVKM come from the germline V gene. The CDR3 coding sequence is TGTGCCAGCCGACAGGGTTTATACGAAAAACTGTTTTTT. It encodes CASRQGLYEKLFF.

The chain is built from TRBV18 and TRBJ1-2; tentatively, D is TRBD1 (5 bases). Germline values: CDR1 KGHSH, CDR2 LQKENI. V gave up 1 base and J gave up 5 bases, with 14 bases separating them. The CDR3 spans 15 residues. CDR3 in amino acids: CASSPLGALGYGYTF. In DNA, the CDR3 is TGTGCCAGCTCACCACTAGGGGCGCTGGGGTATGGCTACACCTTC.

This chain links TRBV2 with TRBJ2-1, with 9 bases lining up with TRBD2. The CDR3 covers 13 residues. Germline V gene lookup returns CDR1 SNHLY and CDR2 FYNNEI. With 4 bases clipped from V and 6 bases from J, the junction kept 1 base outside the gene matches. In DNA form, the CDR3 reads TGTGCCAGCAGTGTGCGGGGGGGCAATGAGCAGTTCTTC. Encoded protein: CASSVRGGNEQFF.

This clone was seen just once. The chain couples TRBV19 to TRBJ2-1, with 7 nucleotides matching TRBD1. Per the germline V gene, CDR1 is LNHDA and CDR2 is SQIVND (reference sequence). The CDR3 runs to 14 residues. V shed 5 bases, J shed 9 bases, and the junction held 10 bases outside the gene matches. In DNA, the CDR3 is TGTGCCAGTAGTTTCGGGGCAGGGGGTAGTGAGCAGTTCTTC. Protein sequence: CASSFGAGGSEQFF.

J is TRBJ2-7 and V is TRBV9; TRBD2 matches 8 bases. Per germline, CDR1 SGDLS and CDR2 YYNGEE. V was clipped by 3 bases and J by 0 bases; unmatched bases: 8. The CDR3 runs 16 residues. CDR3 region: CASSAAGAGVSYEQYF. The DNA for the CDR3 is TGTGCCAGCAGCGCGGCGGGAGCGGGGGTCTCCTACGAGCAGTACTTC. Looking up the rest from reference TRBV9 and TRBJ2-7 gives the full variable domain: DSGVTQTPKHLITATGQRVTLRCSPRSGDLSVYWYQQSLDQGLQFLIQYYNGEERAKGNILERFSAQQFPDLHSELNLSSLELGDSALYFCASSAAGAGVSYEQYFGPGTRLTVT.

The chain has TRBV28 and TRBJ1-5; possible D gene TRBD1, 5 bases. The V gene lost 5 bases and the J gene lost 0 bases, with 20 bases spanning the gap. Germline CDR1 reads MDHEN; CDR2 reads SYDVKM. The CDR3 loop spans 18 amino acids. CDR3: CASSAHRGGGYSNQPQHF. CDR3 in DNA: TGTGCCAGCAGTGCCCACCGGGGCGGGGGGTATAGCAATCAGCCCCAGCATTTT.

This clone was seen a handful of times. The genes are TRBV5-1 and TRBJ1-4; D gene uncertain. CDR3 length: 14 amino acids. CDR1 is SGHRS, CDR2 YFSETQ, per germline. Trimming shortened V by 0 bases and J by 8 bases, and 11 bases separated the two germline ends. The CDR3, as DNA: TGCGCCAGCAGCTTGGCCGGGGTCGGGGAAAAACTGTTTTTT. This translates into CASSLAGVGEKLFF.

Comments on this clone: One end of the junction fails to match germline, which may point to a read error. CDR3 coding DNA: TGTGCCAGCAGAGAAGGGACAGGGATTCAGCCCCAGCATTTT. It is translated as CASREGTGIQPQHF. The rearrangement links TRBV2 to TRBJ1-5; the match to TRBD1 covers 9 bases. Germline CDR1 SNHLY, CDR2 FYNNEI. CDR3 length: 14 residues.

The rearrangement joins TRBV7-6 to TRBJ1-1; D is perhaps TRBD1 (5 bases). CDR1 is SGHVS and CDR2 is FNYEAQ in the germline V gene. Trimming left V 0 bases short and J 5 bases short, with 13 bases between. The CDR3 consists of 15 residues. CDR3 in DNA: TGTGCCAGCAGCTTAGCGCGAGGGGAGGGGACTGAAGCTTTCTTT. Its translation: CASSLARGEGTEAFF. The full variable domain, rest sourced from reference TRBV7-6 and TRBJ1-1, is GAGVSQSPRYKVTKRGQDVALRCDPISGHVSLYWYRQALGQGPEFLTYFNYEAQQDKSGLPNDRFSAERPEGSISTLTIQRTEQRDSAMYRCASSLARGEGTEAFFGQGTRLTVV.

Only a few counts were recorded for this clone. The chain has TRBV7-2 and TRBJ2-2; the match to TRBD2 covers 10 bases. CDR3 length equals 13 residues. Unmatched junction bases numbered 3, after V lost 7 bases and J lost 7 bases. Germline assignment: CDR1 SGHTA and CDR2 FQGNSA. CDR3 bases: TGTGCCAGCACTAGCGGGAGAAACGGGGAGCTGTTTTTT. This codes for CASTSGRNGELFF.

In nucleotides, the CDR3 is TGCGCCAGCAGCCCGGAATCCTACAATGAGCAGTTCTTC. Its protein product is CASSPESYNEQFF. The V gene is TRBV5-1, the J gene TRBJ2-1; D not resolved. Trimming shortened V by 4 bases and J by 1 base, and 6 bases separated the two germline ends. Germline CDR1 and CDR2: SGHRS and YFSETQ. This CDR3 comprises 13 residues.

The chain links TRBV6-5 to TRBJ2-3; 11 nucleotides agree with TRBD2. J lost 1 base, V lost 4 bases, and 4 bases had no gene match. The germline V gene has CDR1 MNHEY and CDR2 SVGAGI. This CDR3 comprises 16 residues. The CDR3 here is CASSSLAGGRTDTQYF. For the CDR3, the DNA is TGTGCCAGCAGTTCTCTAGCGGGAGGCCGCACAGATACGCAGTATTTT.

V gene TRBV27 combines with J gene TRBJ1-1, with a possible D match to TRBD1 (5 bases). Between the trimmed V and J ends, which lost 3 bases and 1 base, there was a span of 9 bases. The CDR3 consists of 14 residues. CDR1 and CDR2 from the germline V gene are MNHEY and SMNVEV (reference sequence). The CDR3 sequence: CASSFRGKNTEAFF. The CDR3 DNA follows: TGTGCCAGCAGTTTCCGGGGGAAGAACACTGAAGCTTTCTTT.

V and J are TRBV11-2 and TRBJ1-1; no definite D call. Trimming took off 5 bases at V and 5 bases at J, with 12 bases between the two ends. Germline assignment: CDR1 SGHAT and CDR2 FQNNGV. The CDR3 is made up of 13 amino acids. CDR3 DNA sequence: TGTGCCAGCAGCACTCGGGGTGCGACTGAAGCTTTCTTT. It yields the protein CASSTRGATEAFF.